These 4 T cell receptor beta chains share one sample of origin, sequenced in a study of T cells after yellow fever vaccination. TCRdb reprocessed the 5' RACE reads with MiXCR, giving one entry per CDR3 protein. The table shows over 45,000 distinct CDR3 sequences, with roughly 6.9% occurring only once. The sequencing used CD8+ T cells sorted from PBMCs, collected on the day of the first yellow fever vaccination. These receptors all come from a man between 18 and 35 years old who received the YFV17D yellow fever vaccine.

The chain uses TRBV7-9 and TRBJ2-3; D is uncertain. The CDR3 is 15 amino acids. The ends were cut back, 1 base at V and 0 bases at J, with 8 bases in the middle. CDR1 SEHNR and CDR2 FQNEAQ come from the germline V gene (reference sequence). CDR3 coding DNA: TGTGCCAGCAGCTTAGTTCTCACTAGCACAGATACGCAGTATTTT. It specifies CASSLVLTSTDTQYF.

The chain recombines TRBV27 with TRBJ2-2; D gene unclear. Germline V CDR1 and CDR2: MNHEY, SMNVEV (reference sequence). Trimming shortened V by 2 bases and J by 8 bases, and 6 bases separated the two germline ends. The CDR3 totals 12 residues. This chain's CDR3 is CASSLVPGELFF. CDR3 coding DNA: TGTGCCAGCAGTTTAGTACCGGGGGAGCTGTTTTTT.

This clonotype came up many times. The rearrangement uses TRBV7-8 and TRBJ2-1; 7 positions agree with TRBD2. The CDR3 runs 15 residues. Trimming took 1 base from V and 4 from J; bases not matched to a gene: 4. Germline CDR1 reads SGHVS; CDR2 reads FQNEAQ. CDR3: CASSLGRGGYNEQFF. In DNA form, the CDR3 reads TGTGCCAGCAGCTTAGGCCGCGGGGGATACAATGAGCAGTTCTTC.

This clonotype occurred many times. This chain connects TRBV20-1 to TRBJ2-1; TRBD2 matches 9 bases. Losses at the gene ends were 2 bases for V and 9 bases for J; bases not matched to a gene: 5. This CDR3 has 13 residues. CDR1 is DFQATT, CDR2 SNEGSKA, per germline (reference sequence). This chain's CDR3 is CSARSSGAVEQFF. DNA of the CDR3: TGCAGTGCTAGATCTAGCGGGGCGGTTGAGCAGTTCTTC.